The entry below gives a single TCR beta chain sequence along with its context. The data are from a study of blood T cell repertoires in COVID-19. Per the original methods: From reference gene primer amplification, estimates of nucleated cell counts were derived. The method was immunoSEQ multiplex PCR; TCRdb's version includes in-frame clones alone and lacks a portion of them. Clonal size and the V and J genes are those of that table, whereas D and trimming came from the DNA. The sample holds 150,000 or so clones; around 84% are singletons and the top ten take around 7.2%. The TCR originated in a woman between 45 and 65 years old in a cohort sampled during active or convalescent COVID-19. The sample comprised peripheral blood.

Written as DNA, the CDR3 is TGTGCCAGTACCTCGGACAGCCCAAACTCACCCCTCCACTTT. It codes for CASTSDSPNSPLHF. The chain links TRBV19 to TRBJ1-6, with D perhaps TRBD1 (6 bases). V gave up 7 bases and J gave up 10 bases, with 17 bases separating them. Germline CDR1 LNHDA, CDR2 SQIVND (reference sequence). This CDR3 spans 14 amino acids.